The rows below give T cell receptor beta chains drawn from one sample of a study of blood T cell repertoires in COVID-19. The protocol was immunoSEQ multiplex PCR, while the TCRdb copy is restricted to in-frame clones and leaves out a portion. The data hold more than 60,000 clones, with 82% observed a single time. Material: peripheral blood. The receptors here all came from a woman older than 75 with acute or convalescent COVID-19. CDR3s include the opening cysteine and the closing phenylalanine or tryptophan. The order of the fields is V gene, clone size, J gene, D gene, CDR3 protein, CDR3 DNA. D genes are given only for firm matches. Only part of the rows carry a size: once, few, many, or a class if the clone is expanded.

V: TRBV3-1/TRBV3-2
size: NA
J: TRBJ2-2
D: TRBD2
CDR3: CASSHEIAGGITGELFF
DNA: TGTGCCAGCAGCCACGAAATTGCGGGAGGGATCACCGGGGAGCTGTTTTTT

V: TRBV4-1
size: NA
J: TRBJ2-3
D: TRBD2
CDR3: CASSQDEGLAVDTDTQYF
DNA: TGCGCCAGCAGCCAAGATGAGGGACTAGCGGTCGACACAGATACGCAGTATTTT

V: TRBV28
size: few
J: TRBJ1-1
D: NA
CDR3: CASSFTRVRVAFF
DNA: TGTGCCAGCAGTTTCACCAGGGTCCGGGTGGCTTTCTTT

V: TRBV4-2
size: many
J: TRBJ1-2
D: NA
CDR3: CASSQDQASGYGYTF
DNA: TGTGCCAGCAGCCAAGATCAGGCCAGCGGATATGGCTACACCTTC

V: TRBV18
size: NA
J: TRBJ2-7
D: NA
CDR3: CASSPPLSGGHEQYF
DNA: TGTGCCAGCTCACCCCCCCTCTCAGGGGGGCACGAGCAGTACTTC

V: TRBV7-9
size: NA
J: TRBJ2-1
D: TRBD1
CDR3: CASSSGGEQFF
DNA: TGTGCCAGCAGCTCAGGGGGCGAGCAGTTCTTC

V: TRBV5-6
size: NA
J: TRBJ2-1
D: NA
CDR3: CASSLVLGGYNEQFF
DNA: TGTGCCAGCAGCTTGGTTCTGGGAGGTTACAATGAGCAGTTCTTC

V: TRBV11-3
size: NA
J: TRBJ2-1
D: TRBD1
CDR3: CASSGPGQGGEQFF
DNA: TGTGCCAGCAGCGGCCCGGGACAGGGTGGTGAGCAGTTCTTC

V: TRBV5-8
size: NA
J: TRBJ1-5
D: TRBD1
CDR3: CASSSGQGGQPQHF
DNA: TGTGCCAGCAGTTCGGGACAGGGAGGACAGCCCCAGCATTTT

V: TRBV7-9
size: few
J: TRBJ1-4
D: NA
CDR3: CASSPIRETNEKLFF
DNA: TGTGCCAGCAGCCCGATCCGGGAAACTAATGAAAAACTGTTTTTT

V: TRBV19
size: NA
J: TRBJ1-1
D: TRBD1
CDR3: CASSSGQAMNTEAFF
DNA: TGTGCCAGTAGTTCGGGACAGGCAATGAACACTGAAGCTTTCTTT

V: TRBV5-1
size: NA
J: TRBJ1-5
D: NA
CDR3: CASSLDGTSNQPQHF
DNA: TGCGCCAGCAGCTTGGACGGGACTTCCAATCAGCCCCAGCATTTT